This T cell receptor (beta chain) was obtained from a study of radiotherapy plus CTLA-4 blockade in lung cancer. The germline CDR1 and CDR2 sequences are SGHAT and FQNNGV. Trimming took off 1 base at V and 0 bases at J, with 4 bases between the two ends. The CDR3 contains 13 residues. This clone was detected only once. Profiling relied on immunoSEQ multiplex PCR, and the TCRdb table lists in-frame clones only, not all of them. The repertoire holds about 68,000 clones, with around 80% as singletons. V is TRBV11-2 and J is TRBJ2-7; no reliable D call. The sample here was peripheral blood, taken from a patient treated with radiotherapy plus ipilimumab. This clonotype was obtained from a human donor with non-small cell lung cancer who had a complete response to radiotherapy plus ipilimumab. CDR3 in DNA: TGTGCCAGCAGCTTAGGCCGCTCCTACGAGCAGTACTTC. Residues: CASSLGRSYEQYF.